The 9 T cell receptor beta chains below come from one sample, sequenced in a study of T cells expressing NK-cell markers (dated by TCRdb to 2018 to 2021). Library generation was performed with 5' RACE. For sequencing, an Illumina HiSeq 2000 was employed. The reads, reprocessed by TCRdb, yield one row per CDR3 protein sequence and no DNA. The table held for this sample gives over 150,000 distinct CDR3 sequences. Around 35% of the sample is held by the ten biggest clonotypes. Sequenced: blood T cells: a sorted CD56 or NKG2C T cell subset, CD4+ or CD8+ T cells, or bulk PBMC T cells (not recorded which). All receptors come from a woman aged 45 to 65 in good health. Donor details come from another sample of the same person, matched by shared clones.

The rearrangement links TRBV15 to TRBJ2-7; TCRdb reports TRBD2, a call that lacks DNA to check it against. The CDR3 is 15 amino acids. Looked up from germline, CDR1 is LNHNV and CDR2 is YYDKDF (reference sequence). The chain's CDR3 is CATSRVGRLTYEQYF.

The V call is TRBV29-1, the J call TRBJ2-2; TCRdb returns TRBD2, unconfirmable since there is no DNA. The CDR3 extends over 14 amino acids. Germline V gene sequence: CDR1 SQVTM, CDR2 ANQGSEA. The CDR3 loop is CSVVGGANTGELFF.

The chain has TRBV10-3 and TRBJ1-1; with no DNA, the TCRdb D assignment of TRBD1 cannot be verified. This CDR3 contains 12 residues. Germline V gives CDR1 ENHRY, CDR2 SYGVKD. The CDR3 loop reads CAISGGGLEAFF.

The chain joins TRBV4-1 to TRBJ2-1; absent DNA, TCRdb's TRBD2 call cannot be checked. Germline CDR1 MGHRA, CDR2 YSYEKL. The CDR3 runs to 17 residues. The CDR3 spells CASSQDRSSGRFNEQFF.

The chain's CDR3 is CASRLGQGYEQYF. The J gene is TRBJ2-7, the V gene TRBV6-1; the TCRdb call, TRBD1, lacks DNA for checking. Germline CDR1 is MNHNS and CDR2 is SASEGT. The CDR3 contains 13 residues.

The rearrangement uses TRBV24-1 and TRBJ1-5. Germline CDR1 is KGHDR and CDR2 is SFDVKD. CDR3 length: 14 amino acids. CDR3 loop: CATSDRASNQPQHF.

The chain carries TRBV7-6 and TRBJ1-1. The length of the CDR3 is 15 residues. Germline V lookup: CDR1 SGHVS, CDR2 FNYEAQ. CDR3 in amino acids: CASSLDYGVVTEAFF.

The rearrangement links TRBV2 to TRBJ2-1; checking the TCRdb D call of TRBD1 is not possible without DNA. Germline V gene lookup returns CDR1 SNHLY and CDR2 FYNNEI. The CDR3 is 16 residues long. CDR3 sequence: CASSEAGPPRAAEQFF.

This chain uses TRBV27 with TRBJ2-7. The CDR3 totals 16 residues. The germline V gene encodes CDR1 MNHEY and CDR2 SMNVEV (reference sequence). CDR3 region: CASSSLFDGEGYEQYF.